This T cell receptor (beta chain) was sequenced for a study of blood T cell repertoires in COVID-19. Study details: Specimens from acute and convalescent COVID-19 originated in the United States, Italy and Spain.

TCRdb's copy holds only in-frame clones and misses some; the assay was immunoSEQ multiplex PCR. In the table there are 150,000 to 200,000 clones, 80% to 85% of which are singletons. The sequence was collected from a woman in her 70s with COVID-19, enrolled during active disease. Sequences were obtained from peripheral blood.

The CDR3 here is CASSGWDREGEQYF. CDR3 in DNA: TGTGCCAGCAGCGGCTGGGACAGGGAGGGAGAGCAGTACTTC. The chain links TRBV7-9 to TRBJ2-7; the match to TRBD1 covers 9 bases. Unmatched junction bases numbered 9, after V lost 5 bases and J lost 7 bases. This CDR3 comprises 14 residues. Germline CDR1 and CDR2: SEHNR and FQNEAQ (reference sequence).